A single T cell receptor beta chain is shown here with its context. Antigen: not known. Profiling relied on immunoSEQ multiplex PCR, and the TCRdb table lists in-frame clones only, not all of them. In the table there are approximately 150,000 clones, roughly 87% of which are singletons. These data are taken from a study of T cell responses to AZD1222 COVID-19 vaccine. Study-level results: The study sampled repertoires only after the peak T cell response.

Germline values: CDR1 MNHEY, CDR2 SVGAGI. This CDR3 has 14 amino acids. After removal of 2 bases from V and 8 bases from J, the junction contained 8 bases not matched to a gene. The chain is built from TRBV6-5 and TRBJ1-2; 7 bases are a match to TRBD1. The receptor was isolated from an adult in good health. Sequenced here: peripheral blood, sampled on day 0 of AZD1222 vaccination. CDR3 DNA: TGTGCCAGCAGTTACGGAGGGACAGTTAGCGGCTACACCTTC. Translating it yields CASSYGGTVSGYTF.